These 6 T cell receptor beta chains came from one sample sequenced in a study of blood T cells in healthy people across ages. Using a J-beta primer mix together with a sample-barcoded 5' primer, a second PCR was run for 7 to 11 cycles. TCRdb used MiXCR to reprocess the 5' RACE reads, holding one entry per CDR3 protein. The table lists around 800,000 distinct CDR3 sequences, 62% of them singletons. Specimen: blood. These TCRs come from a man aged 30 to 45 in good health.

The chain is built from TRBV18 and TRBJ2-7; 10 bases fit TRBD1. Germline values: CDR1 KGHSH, CDR2 LQKENI. V dropped 4 bases and J dropped 5; count of bases not matched to a gene: 5. The CDR3 contains 14 residues. CDR3 region: CASSQDRGDHEQYF. The DNA for the CDR3 is TGTGCCAGCTCACAGGACAGGGGGGACCACGAGCAGTACTTC.

This clonotype showed up just a few times. The rearrangement joins TRBV4-1 to TRBJ1-5; D unclear. The CDR3 covers 17 residues. Trimming cost V 1 base and J 1 base, with 14 bases left between them. Germline loops: CDR1 MGHRA, CDR2 YSYEKL. The CDR3 here is CASSQGSTLGSNQPQHF. For the CDR3, the DNA is TGCGCCAGCAGCCAAGGTTCGACCCTAGGCAGCAATCAGCCCCAGCATTTT.

This clonotype was seen only a few times. The J gene is TRBJ2-1, the V gene TRBV4-2; the match to TRBD2 covers 8 bases. From germline, CDR1 is LGHNA and CDR2 YNFKEQ. The J segment lost 5 bases and the V segment lost 1 base, leaving 10 bases of the junction unmatched. CDR3 length: 17 amino acids. The CDR3 is CASSQALAGDTNNEQFF. CDR3 coding DNA: TGTGCCAGCAGCCAAGCGCTAGCGGGCGATACAAACAATGAGCAGTTCTTC.

The V gene is TRBV27, the J gene TRBJ2-1, with a tentative D call TRBD2 (7 bases). V lost 5 bases and J lost 2, with 16 bases in between. The V gene's germline CDR1 is MNHEY and CDR2 SMNVEV (reference sequence). The CDR3 consists of 16 residues. CDR3 DNA sequence: TGTGCCAGCAGTCCCCCCCCGGGGGGCCCCTACAATGAGCAGTTCTTC. As protein: CASSPPPGGPYNEQFF.

The chain recombines TRBV12-3 or TRBV12-4 with TRBJ2-4; TRBD2 matches at 12 bases. The J call may not be correct, given that the DNA end is closer to TRBJ2-7. CDR3 length equals 16 residues. The DNA of the CDR3 is TGTGCCAGCAGTCGCAGACTAGCGGGGGCCACCTACGAGCAGTACTTC. Translated, it gives CASSRRLAGATYEQYF.

Only a few counts were recorded for this clonotype. This sequence joins TRBV7-9 and TRBJ2-1; D not certain. The CDR3 extends over 13 amino acids. V lost 5 bases, J lost 6 bases, and 11 bases lay in between. Per the germline V gene, CDR1 is SEHNR and CDR2 is FQNEAQ (reference sequence). The CDR3, as DNA: TGTGCCAGCAGCCCCGCCGTGGTCAATGAGCAGTTCTTC. This sequence encodes CASSPAVVNEQFF.